The rows below give T cell receptor beta chains drawn from one sample of a study of T cell repertoires in cytomegalovirus infection. Which antigens these TCRs recognize remains unknown. Via MiXCR, TCRdb re-called the reads, giving one row per CDR3 protein. The repertoire consists of fewer than 900,000 distinct CDR3 sequences, with roughly 28% occurring once and the leading ten covering roughly 13%. This specimen was cultured CD8+ T cells from PBMCs, taken from culture after CMV antigen stimulation. These receptors all stem from a human donor in good health (CMV status not recorded). Some clones in this sample may be carry-over from other donors' samples. The CDR3 runs from the conserved cysteine through the conserved F or W. The order of the fields is clone size, J gene, V gene, D gene, CDR3 protein, CDR3 DNA. The D gene is left open where the match is weak. Not all rows give a size; the values are once, few, many and, for expanded clones, a class.

>few|TRBJ1-2|TRBV6-1|NA
CASSHNEDNYGYTF
TGTGCCAGCAGTCACAATGAAGACAACTATGGCTACACCTTC
>few|TRBJ2-5|TRBV4-2|NA
CASSQVFAGETQYF
TGTGCCAGCAGCCAAGTTTTCGCGGGGGAGACCCAGTACTTC
>NA|TRBJ2-7|TRBV6-6|TRBD1
CASRYRTGAYEQYF
TGTGCCAGCAGATATCGGACAGGGGCCTACGAGCAGTACTTC
>many|TRBJ1-1|TRBV6-2/TRBV6-3|NA
CASSYAPREAFF
TGTGCCAGCAGTTATGCTCCCCGGGAAGCTTTCTTT
>many|TRBJ2-1|TRBV12-3/TRBV12-4|TRBD2
CASRLVAGGYNEQFF
TGTGCCAGCCGCCTTGTAGCGGGGGGTTACAATGAGCAGTTCTTC
>few|TRBJ2-2|TRBV6-5|NA
CASSPSGANGELFF
TGTGCCAGCTCCCCCTCAGGGGCCAACGGGGAGCTGTTTTTT
>few|TRBJ1-1|TRBV7-6|NA
CASSRPVANTEAFF
TGTGCCAGCAGCCGGCCCGTGGCGAACACTGAAGCTTTCTTT
>NA|TRBJ1-1|TRBV19|NA
CASSVLQRTEAFF
TGTGCCAGTAGTGTACTACAGCGAACTGAAGCTTTCTTT
>few|TRBJ1-2|TRBV7-2|NA
CASSSPEGYGYTF
TGTGCCAGCAGCTCCCCGGAGGGCTATGGCTACACCTTC
>few|TRBJ2-2|TRBV11-2|NA
CASSVARANTGELFF
TGTGCCAGCAGCGTCGCTAGGGCGAACACCGGGGAGCTGTTTTTT
>few|TRBJ2-1|TRBV7-6|NA
CASSLAHRNEQFF
TGTGCCAGCAGCTTAGCGCACAGGAATGAGCAGTTCTTC
>NA|TRBJ2-6|TRBV2|NA
CASSEREVSGANVLTF
TGTGCCAGCAGTGAAAGAGAGGTCTCTGGGGCCAACGTCCTGACTTTC
>NA|TRBJ1-1|TRBV7-6|NA
CASVRGSTEAFF
TGTGCCAGCGTTAGGGGGAGCACTGAAGCTTTCTTT
>NA|TRBJ2-5|TRBV7-4|NA
CASGSRQFGEETQYF
TGTGCCAGCGGCTCTCGACAGTTTGGGGAAGAGACCCAGTACTTC
>NA|TRBJ1-4|TRBV5-1|TRBD1
CASSSLMTGDEKLFF
TGCGCCAGCAGCTCCCTAATGACAGGGGACGAAAAACTGTTTTTT
>NA|TRBJ2-3|TRBV6-5|TRBD2
CASSYGAGGGTDTQYF
TGTGCCAGCAGTTACGGGGCGGGGGGCGGCACAGATACGCAGTATTTT
>few|TRBJ2-7|TRBV7-6|NA
CASSLVEGGPSYEQYF
TGTGCCAGCAGCTTAGTCGAGGGGGGACCCTCCTACGAGCAGTACTTC
>many|TRBJ1-1|TRBV6-1|NA
CASSTQLSPGGGRNTEAFF
TGTGCCAGCAGTACTCAACTATCCCCCGGTGGGGGGAGGAACACTGAAGCTTTCTTT
>many|TRBJ2-3|TRBV7-8|NA
CASSARGGTDTQYF
TGTGCCAGCAGCGCCAGGGGGGGCACAGATACGCAGTATTTT
>NA|TRBJ1-1|TRBV6-2/TRBV6-3|NA
CASSYSEKAGTEAFF
TGTGCCAGCAGTTACTCGGAGAAGGCGGGCACTGAAGCTTTCTTT
>many|TRBJ1-5|TRBV7-6|TRBD1
CASSLGTGRNQPQHF
TGTGCCAGCAGCCTTGGGACAGGGAGGAATCAGCCCCAGCATTTT
>many|TRBJ2-1|TRBV7-6|TRBD1
CASSLVGQGYNEQFF
TGTGCCAGCAGCTTAGTGGGACAGGGGTACAATGAGCAGTTCTTC
>NA|TRBJ1-6|TRBV28|NA
CASSLGHENSPLHF
TGTGCCAGCAGTCTTGGACACGAGAATTCACCCCTCCACTTT
>NA|TRBJ1-1|TRBV5-1|NA
CASSLYPGMNTEAFF
TGCGCCAGCAGCTTGTATCCGGGAATGAACACTGAAGCTTTCTTT
>many|TRBJ1-5|TRBV6-1|NA
CASSVSGDSNQPQHF
TGTGCCAGCAGTGTATCCGGTGATAGCAATCAGCCCCAGCATTTT
>NA|TRBJ1-3|TRBV6-5|TRBD1
CASSMDRGLGNTIYF
TGTGCCAGCAGTATGGACAGGGGGCTAGGAAACACCATATATTTT
>many|TRBJ2-2|TRBV7-2|NA
CAEEGAGELFF
TGTGCCGAAGAGGGGGCCGGGGAGCTGTTTTTT
>few|TRBJ1-2|TRBV27|NA
CASSLSPGLYGYTF
TGTGCCAGCAGTTTATCGCCCGGCCTCTATGGCTACACCTTC
>few|TRBJ2-3|TRBV7-3|NA
CASSLNGVGTDTQYF
TGTGCCAGCAGCTTAAATGGTGTAGGCACAGATACGCAGTATTTT
>NA|TRBJ2-5|TRBV7-2|TRBD2
CASSLAGERGPLAETQYF
TGTGCCAGCAGCTTAGCGGGAGAGCGGGGTCCCCTCGCCGAGACCCAGTACTTC
>NA|TRBJ2-7|TRBV5-1|NA
CASSRLAEEPTYEQYF
TGCGCCAGCAGCCGGTTAGCGGAAGAACCGACCTACGAGCAGTACTTC
>NA|TRBJ2-7|TRBV6-1|NA
CASSELGTGEGYEQYF
TGTGCCAGCAGTGAACTAGGAACAGGGGAGGGCTACGAGCAGTACTTC
>NA|TRBJ1-2|TRBV7-9|NA
CASGTGRLNYGYTF
TGTGCCAGCGGGACCGGGAGACTCAACTATGGCTACACCTTC
>NA|TRBJ2-5|TRBV5-4|NA
CASNTFGQEQETQYF
TGTGCCAGCAATACCTTCGGGCAGGAGCAAGAGACCCAGTACTTC
>NA|TRBJ1-1|TRBV25-1|NA
CASSGRTSKDTEAFF
TGTGCCAGCAGTGGCCGGACGTCCAAGGACACTGAAGCTTTCTTT
>NA|TRBJ2-2|TRBV6-5|TRBD1
CASSYTQGFAGELFF
TGTGCCAGCAGTTACACACAGGGGTTTGCCGGGGAGCTGTTTTTT
>few|TRBJ1-2|TRBV10-3|NA
CAIRWRDGYTF
TGTGCCATCAGGTGGAGGGATGGCTACACCTTC
>NA|TRBJ2-1|TRBV9|TRBD1
CASSPSGTGGNNEQFF
TGTGCCAGCAGCCCCTCCGGGACAGGGGGTAACAATGAGCAGTTCTTC
>NA|TRBJ2-7|TRBV7-6|NA
CASSRTIGGEQYF
TGTGCCAGCTCGCGGACTATCGGGGGCGAGCAGTACTTC
>NA|TRBJ1-5|TRBV6-1|NA
CASSEAPGGNQPQHF
TGTGCCAGCAGTGAGGCCCCAGGGGGCAATCAGCCCCAGCATTTT